This is a list of T cell receptor beta chains from one sample in a study of T cell responses to AZD1222 COVID-19 vaccine. The repertoire was sequenced with immunoSEQ multiplex PCR; TCRdb's copy has only in-frame clones and lacks some. The table has under 140,000 clones, 85% to 95% seen once. The sequencing here drew on peripheral blood, taken on day 0 of AZD1222 vaccination. These TCRs come from an adult in good health. Each CDR3 is given with its conserved first and last residue. Each record gives: J gene, clone size, D gene, V gene, CDR3 DNA, CDR3 protein. A D gene is named only where the DNA matches it firmly. Expanded clones get a size class; other rows say once, few or many, or leave the size out.

>TRBJ1-2|-|-|TRBV19
TGTGCCAGTAGCCTAGCATTCGTCAGTAACTACTATGGCTACACCTTC
CASSLAFVSNYYGYTF
>TRBJ1-5|-|-|TRBV6-1
TGTGCCAGCAGTGACAGGGGAGGGAGTCAGCCCCAGCATTTT
CASSDRGGSQPQHF
>TRBJ1-1|-|-|TRBV6-2/TRBV6-3
TGTGCCAGCAGTCTCGGGGGGTCTGAAGCTTTCTTT
CASSLGGSEAFF
>TRBJ2-7|few|TRBD1|TRBV6-5
TGTGCCAGCAGTTCTATACCGGGACAGGGGATGAGGGAGCAGTACTTC
CASSSIPGQGMREQYF
>TRBJ2-2|once|-|TRBV19
TGTGCCAGTAAGAGGAAAGGGGAGGTCACCGGGGAGCTGTTTTTT
CASKRKGEVTGELFF
>TRBJ1-1|-|-|TRBV6-6
TGTGCCAGCAGTTCGGACGGCTTGAGGACTGAAGCTTTCTTT
CASSSDGLRTEAFF
>TRBJ2-7|-|-|TRBV30
TGTGCCTGGAGTCCCTCGGGGTACGAGCAGTACTTC
CAWSPSGYEQYF
>TRBJ2-7|-|TRBD1|TRBV28
TGTGCCAGCAGGCCAACAGGGGCCCTTTTCGTCGAGCAGTACTTC
CASRPTGALFVEQYF
>TRBJ2-7|-|-|TRBV3-1/TRBV3-2
TGTGCCAGCAGCCAAACGGGCGGAGACTACGAGCAGTACTTC
CASSQTGGDYEQYF
>TRBJ1-3|-|-|TRBV11-2
TGTGCCAGCAGCTTCACTAACTACAGGGACGCCATATATTTT
CASSFTNYRDAIYF
>TRBJ2-2|-|-|TRBV12-1
TGTGCCAGCAGCTTTTCTAGCGGGAGCTCGAACACCGGGGAGCTGTTTTTT
CASSFSSGSSNTGELFF
>TRBJ1-1|few|-|TRBV29-1
TGCAGCGTTGTAGTCGGGGGGAGAGCGATGAACACTGAAGCTTTCTTT
CSVVVGGRAMNTEAFF
>TRBJ1-1|-|-|TRBV19
TGTGCCAGTAGTCTTTTAGGGCACACTGAAGCTTTCTTT
CASSLLGHTEAFF
>TRBJ2-7|-|TRBD1|TRBV19
TGTGCCAGTAGTTTCCAGGGGGCGTCTGAGCAGTACTTC
CASSFQGASEQYF
>TRBJ2-3|-|TRBD2|TRBV7-9
TGTGCCAGCAGCTTCGCGGGGGGCCGCACAGATACGCAGTATTTT
CASSFAGGRTDTQYF
>TRBJ2-7|-|-|TRBV7-6
TGTGCCAGCAGCCCGAACGTCTACGAGCAGTACTTC
CASSPNVYEQYF
>TRBJ1-2|-|-|TRBV29-1
TGCAGCGTTAGGGTTTCGGGGCTAGGCTACACCTTC
CSVRVSGLGYTF
>TRBJ1-3|-|-|TRBV2
TGTGCCAGCAGTGGGCAGGGGATAGGAGGAAACACCATATATTTT
CASSGQGIGGNTIYF
>TRBJ2-3|once|-|TRBV30
TGTGCCTGGAGTATTGGAGCTGGTGCACAGTATTTT
CAWSIGAGAQYF
>TRBJ2-5|once|TRBD2|TRBV27
TGTGCCAGCAGTCGTAGCCCGGCGGGGGGAGAGACCCAGTACTTC
CASSRSPAGGETQYF
>TRBJ2-7|-|TRBD1|TRBV29-1
TGCAGCGTTGAAGTAGGGGACAGGGGCTACGAGCAGTACTTC
CSVEVGDRGYEQYF
>TRBJ2-7|-|-|TRBV5-4
TGTGCCAGCAGCTTGAAAGGGCAGGGTTATTTCTACGAGCAGTACTTC
CASSLKGQGYFYEQYF
>TRBJ1-1|-|-|TRBV6-5
TGTGCCAGCCGCGAGGGGACCTTCGGAGCTTTCTTT
CASREGTFGAFF
>TRBJ1-1|-|-|TRBV7-2
TGTGCCAGCAGCGGCGGGGTTTACACTGAAGCTTTCTTT
CASSGGVYTEAFF
>TRBJ2-1|-|-|TRBV5-1
TGCGCCAGCAGCTTGGCCGGGGGGCTTAACAATGAGCAGTTCTTC
CASSLAGGLNNEQFF
>TRBJ2-3|-|TRBD2|TRBV3-1/TRBV3-2
TGTGCCAGCAGCCAAGATCCCCCTAAGCTAGCGGGGGGGTCTCATACGCAGTATTTT
CASSQDPPKLAGGSHTQYF
>TRBJ2-1|once|TRBD1|TRBV27
TGTGCCAGCAGTCCACAGGGGGTAGGCGATGAGCAGTTCTTC
CASSPQGVGDEQFF
>TRBJ2-2|once|TRBD2|TRBV19
TGTGCCAGTAGTATAATTTTTTTGGCTAGCGGGGGGAACACCGGGGAGCTGTTTTTT
CASSIIFLASGGNTGELFF
>TRBJ2-2|-|-|TRBV7-9
TGTGCCAGCAGCTTAGCCCTTGGGGGGCACACCGGGGAGCTGTTTTTT
CASSLALGGHTGELFF
>TRBJ1-2|once|TRBD1|TRBV6-5
TGTGCCAGCAGAAGGGACAGGCTCCTCTATGGCTACACCTTC
CASRRDRLLYGYTF
>TRBJ2-7|-|-|TRBV30
TGTGCCTGGAGTTCCGGACAGGGAGGGAACGAGCAGTACTTC
CAWSSGQGGNEQYF
>TRBJ1-2|-|TRBD1|TRBV7-3
TGTGCCAGCAGCTTGGGGACAGGGGATGGCTACACCTTC
CASSLGTGDGYTF
>TRBJ2-3|-|TRBD2|TRBV3-1/TRBV3-2
TGTGCCAGCAGCCAAGACGGGCGGGGGGGAATCACAGATACGCAGTATTTT
CASSQDGRGGITDTQYF
>TRBJ1-2|once|-|TRBV9
TGTGCCAGCAGCCCACGGGGGCAGGGTGGCTACACCTTC
CASSPRGQGGYTF